This is a list of T cell receptor beta chains from one sample in a study of identical twins. TCRdb reprocessed the 5' RACE reads via MiXCR and lists one record per CDR3 protein. In the table there are 400,000 to 550,000 distinct CDR3 sequences, 24% of which are singletons. These data also featured in a second study, about T cells expressing NK-cell markers.

Sequenced input: CD4+ T cells sorted from blood. These receptors all come from a woman aged 18 to 35 in good health. Both conserved end residues are part of each CDR3. The D gene is left open where the match is weak. Rows give clone size only sometimes, using once, few, many, or a class for an expanded clone.

size,V,J,D,DNA,CDR3
-,TRBV3-1,TRBJ2-1,-,TGTGCCAGCAGCCAAGTCGGGGGTGAGCAGTTCTTC,CASSQVGGEQFF
-,TRBV20-1,TRBJ2-5,TRBD2,TGCAGTGCGACCGTGTGGGAGGGCCTTGAGACCCAGTACTTC,CSATVWEGLETQYF
-,TRBV11-2,TRBJ2-1,-,TGTGCCAGCAGCTCGGAGGAGCAGTTCTTC,CASSSEEQFF
-,TRBV6-5,TRBJ1-1,-,TGTGCCAGCAGTTACGTCGGAGGGGCTGTAACTTTCTTT,CASSYVGGAVTFF
-,TRBV7-2,TRBJ2-7,-,TGTGCCAGCAGCGCCGCAGGGAGACAGTACTTC,CASSAAGRQYF
-,TRBV3-1,TRBJ2-1,TRBD1,TGTGCCAGCAGCCGAGGGGACAGGGTCTTCTACAATGAGCAGTTCTTC,CASSRGDRVFYNEQFF
-,TRBV3-1,TRBJ2-5,-,TGTGCCAGCAGCCAAGCGGGCTATCAAGAGACCCAGTACTTC,CASSQAGYQETQYF
-,TRBV6-2/TRBV6-3,TRBJ2-1,-,TGTGCCAGCAGGATTGGGTGGTCCTACAATGAGCAGTTCTTC,CASRIGWSYNEQFF
few,TRBV5-1,TRBJ1-6,TRBD1,TGCGCCAGCAGCTTAAACACCGGGACAGGGTCAAGGAATTCACCCCTCCACTTT,CASSLNTGTGSRNSPLHF
few,TRBV24-1,TRBJ2-3,-,TGTGCCACCAGTGATGGCCGGGGCACAGATACGCAGTATTTT,CATSDGRGTDTQYF
few,TRBV5-6,TRBJ1-5,-,TGTGCCAGCAGCTTGGGATCGGTTAGCAATCAGCCCCAGCATTTT,CASSLGSVSNQPQHF
few,TRBV7-2,TRBJ2-2,-,TGTGCCAGCAGCATTGAGCCCCTCGACGGGGAGCTGTTTTTT,CASSIEPLDGELFF
few,TRBV2,TRBJ2-1,TRBD2,TGTGCCAGCAGATCTAGCGGGAGGACGTCCTACAATGAGCAGTTCTTC,CASRSSGRTSYNEQFF
few,TRBV15,TRBJ2-5,TRBD2,TGTGCCACCAGCAGGGGAGGGACCCCACAGCAAGAGACCCAGTACTTC,CATSRGGTPQQETQYF
many,TRBV10-3,TRBJ1-1,-,TGTGCCATCAGTGGTAACTCTATCCTTGAAGCTTTCTTT,CAISGNSILEAFF
-,TRBV12-3/TRBV12-4,TRBJ2-7,-,TGTGCCAGCAGTTTACAATACCACGAGCAGTACTTC,CASSLQYHEQYF
-,TRBV6-1,TRBJ2-1,-,TGTGCCAGCAGTGGTCCAAGGATTGGTGAGGATGAGCAGTTCTTC,CASSGPRIGEDEQFF
-,TRBV20-1,TRBJ2-4,-,TGCAGTGCTAGAGTAATAGCCAAAAACATTCAGTACTTC,CSARVIAKNIQYF
-,TRBV20-1,TRBJ2-1,-,TGCAGTGCTAGAGATGGGGCTCGACCCCTTTTTGAGCAGTTCTTC,CSARDGARPLFEQFF
-,TRBV12-3/TRBV12-4,TRBJ2-3,TRBD1,TGTGCCAGCAGTTCGTACAGGGGAAGAGGCACAGATACGCAGTATTTT,CASSSYRGRGTDTQYF
-,TRBV12-3/TRBV12-4,TRBJ2-2,-,TGTGCCAGCATGCCGAGCGGCAGCGAGAACACCGGGGAGCTGTTTTTT,CASMPSGSENTGELFF
-,TRBV30,TRBJ2-7,TRBD1,TGTGCCTGGAGTTCAGGGGGCTACGAGCAGTACTTC,CAWSSGGYEQYF
-,TRBV6-2/TRBV6-3,TRBJ2-2,-,TGTGCCAGCAGTCCCCGTGGAGGCGCGGGGTTCGGGGAGCTGTTTTTT,CASSPRGGAGFGELFF
-,TRBV7-3,TRBJ2-2,-,TGTGCCAGCAGCTCCCTCAGCGGTAGGGACACCGGGGAGCTGTTTTTT,CASSSLSGRDTGELFF
-,TRBV2,TRBJ1-6,-,TGTGCCAGCACGATCAGGGAAAATTCACCCCTCCACTTT,CASTIRENSPLHF
-,TRBV7-9,TRBJ2-7,TRBD1,TGTGCCAGCAGCTCGGGACAGGGGGTAGGCTACGAGCAGTACTTC,CASSSGQGVGYEQYF
few,TRBV4-3,TRBJ2-2,TRBD1,TGCGCCAGCAGCCAAAGGTTAAGGAGACAGGGGGGCACCGGGGAGCTGTTTTTT,CASSQRLRRQGGTGELFF
few,TRBV5-1,TRBJ1-1,-,TGCGCCAGCAGCTCCGGGGACGGCGGGAGGAACACTGAAGCTTTCTTT,CASSSGDGGRNTEAFF
once,TRBV3-1,TRBJ2-1,-,TGTGCCAGCAGCCTCTGGGACCCAAATGAGCAGTTCTTC,CASSLWDPNEQFF
-,TRBV11-2,TRBJ1-1,TRBD1,TGTGCCAGCAGCCTGGGTAGACAGGGAGGGGCTTTCTTT,CASSLGRQGGAFF
-,TRBV5-7,TRBJ2-1,-,TGTGCCAGCAGCTTGGCGGGGGCCCTACCCCTTTGGAATGAGCAGTTCTTC,CASSLAGALPLWNEQFF
many,TRBV7-9,TRBJ1-1,-,TGTGCCAGCAGCTTAACCCAGAGGGGCACTGAAGCTTTCTTT,CASSLTQRGTEAFF
-,TRBV6-2/TRBV6-3,TRBJ2-2,TRBD1,TGTGCCAGCAGTCGAGGGACAGGGCCTTACACCGGGGAGCTGTTTTTT,CASSRGTGPYTGELFF
few,TRBV25-1,TRBJ2-1,-,TGTGCCAGCGAGATGGGCTCCTACAATGAGCAGTTCTTC,CASEMGSYNEQFF
-,TRBV11-3,TRBJ1-1,-,TGTGCCAGCAGCCCGCGAATGGACACTGAAGCTTTCTTT,CASSPRMDTEAFF
-,TRBV29-1,TRBJ2-7,TRBD1,TGCAGCGTTGGCCGGACAGGGGGGAACGAGCAGTACTTC,CSVGRTGGNEQYF
-,TRBV5-1,TRBJ2-7,-,TGCGCCAGCAGCTTGGTCGGACTTTCCTACGAGCAGTACTTC,CASSLVGLSYEQYF
-,TRBV18,TRBJ2-1,-,TGTGCCAGCTCACCGGACGGGTTCTCCTACAATGAGCAGTTCTTC,CASSPDGFSYNEQFF
few,TRBV20-1,TRBJ1-2,TRBD1,TGCAGTGCCCGGACAGGGATACTCGGTGGCTACACCTTC,CSARTGILGGYTF
-,TRBV7-9,TRBJ2-5,-,TGTGCCAGCCAATCCTCGTTTATCAGGGGGGGAGAGACCCAGTACTTC,CASQSSFIRGGETQYF
few,TRBV5-1,TRBJ1-1,TRBD1,TGCGCCAGCAGCTTACAGGGGGCGGGAGATGAAGCTTTCTTT,CASSLQGAGDEAFF
few,TRBV12-3/TRBV12-4,TRBJ2-1,-,TGTGCCAGCAGTTCTCATATCCTCCGGGGCAATGAGCAGTTCTTC,CASSSHILRGNEQFF
few,TRBV3-1,TRBJ2-7,-,TGTGCCAGCAGCAGCCGGCGCTATAGCGAGCAGTACTTC,CASSSRRYSEQYF
few,TRBV3-1,TRBJ2-4,-,TGTGCCAGCAGCCGCGCAGGGTCGAAAAACATTCAGTACTTC,CASSRAGSKNIQYF
few,TRBV10-3,TRBJ2-7,TRBD1,TGTGCCGTTACTCCGGGACAGGGCTTCTACGAGCAGTACTTC,CAVTPGQGFYEQYF